The present TCR beta chain was sequenced within a study of T cell clusters in autoimmune cytopenias. General study points: Healthy donors had around 3.1-fold more exclusive TRB clusters than active autoimmune hepatitis patients.

CDR1 GTSNPN and CDR2 SVGIG come from the germline V gene (reference sequence). The CDR3 spans 15 residues. Concerning this clonotype itself: Antigen specificity is unknown.

About 39,000 genome equivalents of blood DNA were amplified for TRB. TRB was amplified by touch-down multiplex PCR, primer pools A and B combined. TCRdb processed the multiplex PCR reads again and assigns one entry to each CDR3 protein, with no DNA. The sample features more than 6,000 distinct CDR3 sequences, with about 30% in its top ten. This sample also appeared in a second study, on T cell repertoires in aging, cancer and after chemotherapy.

Sample: peripheral blood. J is TRBJ2-3 and V is TRBV30. This receptor was taken from a human donor in good health. The CDR3 region is CAWSRMTYSTDTQYF.